This T cell receptor beta chain was obtained from a study of T cell responses to AZD1222 COVID-19 vaccine. Study results and caveats: Repertoires were obtained only post-peak T cell response. Females made up more of the donors, who were largely white British, and clonal diversity may have come out too low. Seropositive status at baseline applied to only five or six AZD1222 recipients. Spike-specific TCR depth and breadth grew after two AZD1222 doses.

For this clone: The antigen is unknown.

Repertoires were generated with immunoSEQ multiplex PCR, while TCRdb's copy carries only in-frame clones and drops some. Of 55,000 to 70,000 clones in the sample, 89% are singletons; the top ten hold 6.1%. Trimming took 1 base from V and 2 from J, leaving 18 bases between them. Germline loops: CDR1 SQVTM, CDR2 ANQGSEA. The CDR3 contains 16 residues. This clonotype originated in an adult who received the AZD1222 COVID-19 vaccine. Source: peripheral blood, taken 28 days after the second AZD1222 dose. J is TRBJ2-7 and V is TRBV29-1, with D maybe TRBD2 (6 bases). The CDR3 DNA is TGCAGCGTTGAAGGGGGCGGTGGCGGGATCGCCTACGAGCAGTACTTC. Amino acids: CSVEGGGGGIAYEQYF.